One T cell receptor beta chain is described in this entry. This record comes from a study of blood T cell repertoires in COVID-19. For the study at large: T cells, B-cell-depleted T cells, or PBMCs provided the cDNA or gDNA that served as material.

From germline, CDR1 is KGHDR and CDR2 SFDVKD. V was pared by 4 bases and J by 5 bases, with 8 bases of the junction left unmatched. The CDR3 is 15 amino acids. Under the authors' procedure: How many nucleated cells were present was estimated from reference gene primer amplification. TCRdb's copy holds only in-frame clones and misses some; the assay was immunoSEQ multiplex PCR. The V and J calls and clone size were taken over from that table, and D and trimming were inferred from the DNA. The data hold about 270,000 clones, with around 87% observed a single time. Adults between roughly 18 and 89 years of age took part from fewer than 30 US areas. Resolution of symptoms, clearance, or two negative PCRs was present in recovered Cohort 3 donors.

Sequences were obtained from PBMCs or T cells enriched from blood (not recorded which). The origin of this receptor is a woman under 30 who had recovered from COVID-19. V usage is TRBV24-1 and J usage is TRBJ2-5; 8 positions agree with TRBD1. In nucleotides, the CDR3 is TGTGCCACCAGTGAGCTCAGGACAGGGACCGAGACCCAGTACTTC. This sequence encodes CATSELRTGTETQYF.